This record concerns one TCR beta chain sequence. Its antigen is currently unknown. Isolated RNA was reverse transcribed in full, so expressed TCRB transcripts were sequenced. Samples of naive, central memory and regulatory T cells yielded a mean of around 3.8 million reads. The method was immunoSEQ multiplex PCR; TCRdb's version includes in-frame clones alone and lacks a portion of them. This table holds 810,000 or so clones, under 20% found once. This specimen comes from a study of beta chain features in type 1 diabetes. Study in general: In age, gender and cell yields, patients were similar to healthy donors. Sorted cells, around 100 million in number, were examined across all samples.

Study conclusions and caveats: Significant though moderate, a shortening of TCRB CDR3s appeared in all four CD4+ subsets of Type 1 diabetes patients.

V lost 5 bases to trimming and J lost 0 bases, with 8 bases between them. This CDR3 has 15 amino acids. The V gene's germline CDR1 is SEHNR and CDR2 FQNEAQ (reference sequence). The sequencing input was naive CD4+ T cells from blood. This clonotype was obtained from a woman aged 18-29 years in good health. The J gene is TRBJ2-6, the V gene TRBV7-9; the D is unclear. CDR3 nucleotide sequence: TGTGCCAGCAGCCGCTTCTCCTCTGGGGCCAACGTCCTGACTTTC. Its translation: CASSRFSSGANVLTF.